Each of the 20 T cell receptor beta chains below was sequenced from the same sample in a study of metastatic and nonmetastatic thyroid tumors (dated by TCRdb to 2020 to 2022). Library preparation used PCR. TCRdb shows the sequencer as Illumina HiSeq 4000. Through fastp at Q25 and MiXCR, TCRdb rebuilt clones from the public reads, retaining in-frame beta chains. This sample gives 15,000 to 20,000 clones in total; 34% of them show up just once. The ten largest make up roughly 10% of the sample. No treatment had been received by any patient before thyroid surgery. Sequenced material: tumor tissue. The receptors originated from a male donor with papillary thyroid cancer or a benign thyroid nodule (not recorded which). Some clones in this sample may be carry-over from other donors' samples.

The V and J genes are TRBV20-1 and TRBJ2-7, with 10 bases lining up with TRBD1. The germline gives CDR1 DFQATT, CDR2 SNEGSKA (reference sequence). CDR3 size: 12 residues. J gave up 5 bases and V 5 bases, and 3 bases lay outside the gene matches. The CDR3 loop reads CSADRGRNEQYF. CDR3 nucleotide sequence: TGCAGTGCTGACAGGGGGCGGAACGAGCAGTACTTC.

The V and J genes are TRBV12-3 or TRBV12-4 and TRBJ1-1; 7 positions agree with TRBD1. CDR3 length: 13 amino acids. With V trimmed by 6 bases and J by 4 bases, 5 bases remained unmatched. The CDR3 here is CASSLQGITEAFF. The CDR3 DNA reads TGTGCCAGCAGCCTACAGGGGATCACTGAAGCTTTCTTT.

There are a few counts of this clone. The V and J genes are TRBV28 and TRBJ2-4; no firm D call. Germline loops: CDR1 MDHEN, CDR2 SYDVKM. The V gene lost 2 bases and the J gene lost 0 bases, with 11 bases spanning the gap. The CDR3 sequence is 16 residues long. The CDR3 sequence: CASSLTDPLAKNIQYF. As DNA, the CDR3 is TGTGCCAGCAGTTTAACAGATCCTCTAGCCAAAAACATTCAGTACTTC.

In the case of this clone: One end of the junction does not line up with germline, which may come from a read error. This chain joins TRBV5-6 and TRBJ2-7; weak D call: TRBD1 (10 bases). The CDR3 totals 17 residues. Germline assignment: CDR1 SGHDT and CDR2 YYEEEE. CDR3 residues: CASSRLAGGTGDNEHYF. The CDR3 region has the DNA TGTGCCAGCAGCCGTCTGGCGGGAGGGACAGGGGATAACGAGCATTATTTC.

CDR3 nucleotides: TGTGCCAGCAGCCATTACGGTGATCCCTGCTCCTACGAGCAGTACTTC. It codes for CASSHYGDPCSYEQYF. The V and J genes are TRBV7-3 and TRBJ2-7; D is unresolved. Germline CDR1 SGHTA, CDR2 FQGTGA. The CDR3 totals 16 residues. The germline V and J ends were trimmed by 5 bases and 0 bases, with 17 bases remaining between them.

Comment on this clone: One end of the junction does not line up with germline, which may come from a read error. The J gene is TRBJ2-7, the V gene TRBV4-1; D is undetermined. Germline values: CDR1 MGHRA, CDR2 YSYEKL. This CDR3 comprises 13 residues. CDR3 nucleotide sequence: TGCGCCAGCACCCAAGAACCAGGCTACGAGCAGTACTTC. Translation: CASTQEPGYEQYF.

Remarks on this clone: Germline and junction disagree at one end, which may indicate a read error. The chain employs TRBV28 and TRBJ2-7, with 13 bases matching TRBD2. Germline V gene sequence: CDR1 MDHEN, CDR2 SYDVKM. The CDR3 sequence is 15 residues long. CDR3 DNA: TGTGCCGGCAGTCTCGGGACTAGCGGGACCTACGAGCAGTGCTTC. Protein product: CAGSLGTSGTYEQCF. Supplemented by reference TRBV28 and TRBJ2-7, the full variable domain reads DVKVTQSSRYLVKRTGEKVFLECVQDMDHENMFWYRQDPGLGLRLIYFSYDVKMKEKGDIPEGYSVSREKKERFSLILESASTNQTSMYLCAGSLGTSGTYEQCFGPGTRLTVT.

This chain uses TRBV27 with TRBJ2-7; D gene unclear. CDR3 length: 16 residues. Trimming left V 3 bases short and J 7 bases short, with 22 bases between. Germline CDR1 is MNHEY and CDR2 is SMNVEV (reference sequence). The CDR3 coding sequence is TGTGCCAGCAGTTTTTCCCCCCGGCGGTTGATCTGGGAGCAGTACTTC. Protein: CASSFSPRRLIWEQYF.

The rearrangement joins TRBV5-1 to TRBJ2-7, with D unclear. The CDR3 contains 15 residues. CDR1 and CDR2 (germline): SGHRS, YFSETQ. The germline V and J ends were trimmed by 0 bases and 3 bases, with 13 bases remaining between them. The CDR3 region is CASSLVSVRNYEQYF. CDR3 DNA sequence: TGCGCCAGCAGCTTGGTATCAGTACGTAACTACGAGCAGTACTTC. Drawing the rest from reference TRBV5-1 and TRBJ2-7, the complete variable domain is KAGVTQTPRYLIKTRGQQVTLSCSPISGHRSVSWYQQTPGQGLQFLFEYFSETQRNKGNFPGRFSGRQFSNSRSEMNVSTLELGDSALYLCASSLVSVRNYEQYFGPGTRLTVT.

This clone was counted at least ten times. The chain recombines TRBV6-1 with TRBJ2-5; 7 positions agree with TRBD1. Germline V lookup: CDR1 MNHNS, CDR2 SASEGT. The CDR3 spans 14 residues. V was pared by 8 bases and J by 5 bases, with 11 bases of the junction left unmatched. In nucleotides, the CDR3 is TGTGCCAGCTCGGTCACAGGGGAGTGGGAGACCCAGTACTTC. As protein: CASSVTGEWETQYF.

Judged by abundance, this clone is medium-sized. This rearrangement joins TRBV20-1 to TRBJ1-1, with 8 nucleotides matching TRBD1. V shed 5 bases and J 5 bases; nucleotides not matched to a gene: 4. Germline CDR1 DFQATT, CDR2 SNEGSKA (reference sequence). This CDR3 has 12 residues. The CDR3 DNA reads as TGCAGTGCTTACAGGGGGGAGACTGAAGCTTTCTTT. The encoded protein is CSAYRGETEAFF.

This clone appeared a few times. Different DNA sequences within this sample yield the same CDR3. The CDR3 DNA reads TGTGCCAGCAGTTACCCATCACCAGGAGAAGAGACCCAGTACTTC. Amino acid sequence: CASSYPSPGEETQYF. The rearrangement uses TRBV28 and TRBJ2-5; D is unresolved. The CDR3 length is 15 residues. Germline values: CDR1 MDHEN, CDR2 SYDVKM. Trimming cost V 4 bases and J 3 bases, with 15 bases left between them.

The CDR3 sequence is CASSQGMVLTF. CDR3 DNA sequence: TGCGCCAGCAGCCAAGGGATGGTCCTGACTTTC. The V call is TRBV4-1, the J call TRBJ2-6; D uncertain. Germline V gene sequence: CDR1 MGHRA, CDR2 YSYEKL. The V and J ends lost 1 base and 13 bases respectively, with 5 bases between them. The CDR3 contains 11 residues.

The chain joins TRBV18 to TRBJ2-2; D not certain. The CDR3 has 13 amino acids. V was shortened by 1 base and J by 3 bases, with 3 bases between the two germline ends. Germline V gives CDR1 KGHSH, CDR2 LQKENI. The CDR3 spells CASSPQDTGELFF. In DNA, the CDR3 is TGTGCCAGCTCACCACAGGACACCGGGGAGCTGTTTTTT. The full variable domain, with the rest looked up from reference TRBV18 and TRBJ2-2, is NAGVMQNPRHLVRRRGQEARLRCSPMKGHSHVYWYRQLPEEGLKFMVYLQKENIIDESGMPKERFSAEFPKEGPSILRIQQVVRGDSAAYFCASSPQDTGELFFGEGSRLTVL.

This clone was picked up a small number of times. The V gene is TRBV2, the J gene TRBJ1-1; D gene ambiguous. Looked up from germline, CDR1 is SNHLY and CDR2 is FYNNEI. The germline V and J ends were trimmed by 5 bases and 8 bases, with 15 bases remaining between them. This CDR3 is 13 amino acids long. DNA of the CDR3: TGTGCCAGCAGTCTTATTGTGGTCTTGGAAGCTTTCTTT. Protein sequence: CASSLIVVLEAFF.

The chain recombines TRBV11-2 with TRBJ2-7, with 7 bases lining up with TRBD1. The CDR3 totals 13 residues. In germline, CDR1 is SGHAT, CDR2 FQNNGV. Unmatched junction bases numbered 6, after V lost 6 bases and J lost 4 bases. CDR3: CASSNGQVYEQYF. The CDR3 DNA reads TGTGCCAGCAGTAACGGACAGGTTTACGAGCAGTACTTC.

This clone was counted a few times. This chain links TRBV24-1 with TRBJ2-7, with 7 positions matching TRBD1. Germline V gene lookup returns CDR1 KGHDR and CDR2 SFDVKD. V was pared by 11 bases and J by 7 bases, with 10 bases of the junction left unmatched. The CDR3 consists of 12 residues. CDR3 residues: CASQGRGSEQYF. The CDR3 DNA reads as TGTGCCAGTCAGGGCAGGGGGAGTGAGCAGTACTTC.

The chain combines TRBV28 with TRBJ1-1, with D perhaps TRBD1 (6 bases). The length of the CDR3 is 12 residues. Germline V gene data show CDR1 as MDHEN and CDR2 as SYDVKM. V lost 8 bases, J lost 8 bases, and 15 bases lay in between. The CDR3 sequence: CASLTGLGEAFF. In DNA, the CDR3 is TGTGCCAGCTTAACAGGGCTGGGAGAAGCTTTCTTT.

This chain uses TRBV20-1 with TRBJ1-3; D unresolved. Trimming removed 4 bases at V and 3 bases at J, with 13 bases between. CDR3 length: 14 residues. Germline CDR1 DFQATT, CDR2 SNEGSKA (reference sequence). The DNA of the CDR3 is TGCAGTGCTACACCTGACACCTATGGAAACACCATATATTTT. Protein: CSATPDTYGNTIYF.

This clone was picked up many times. This may stem from a read error, because a much larger clone lies one nucleotide away. V and J are TRBV20-1 and TRBJ1-1; the D gene is possibly TRBD1 (5 bases). The CDR3 contains 14 residues. V was pared by 5 bases and J by 5 bases, with 18 bases between. Germline-derived CDR1 and CDR2 are DFQATT and SNEGSKA (reference sequence). The CDR3 reads CSAWTQGSRTEAFF. CDR3 nucleotides: TGCAGTGCTTGGACTCAGGGATCTAGGACTGAAGCTTTCTTT.